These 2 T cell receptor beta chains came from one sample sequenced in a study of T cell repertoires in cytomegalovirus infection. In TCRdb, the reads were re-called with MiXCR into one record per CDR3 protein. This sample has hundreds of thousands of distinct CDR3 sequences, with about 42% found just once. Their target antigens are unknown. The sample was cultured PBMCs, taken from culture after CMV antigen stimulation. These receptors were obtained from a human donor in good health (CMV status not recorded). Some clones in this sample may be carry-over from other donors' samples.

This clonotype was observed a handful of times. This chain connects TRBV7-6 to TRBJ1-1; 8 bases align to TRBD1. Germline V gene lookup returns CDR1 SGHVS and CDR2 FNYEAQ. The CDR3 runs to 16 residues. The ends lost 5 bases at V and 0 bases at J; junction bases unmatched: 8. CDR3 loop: CASSARQGLVNTEAFF. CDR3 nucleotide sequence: TGTGCCAGCAGCGCCCGACAGGGGTTGGTGAACACTGAAGCTTTCTTT.

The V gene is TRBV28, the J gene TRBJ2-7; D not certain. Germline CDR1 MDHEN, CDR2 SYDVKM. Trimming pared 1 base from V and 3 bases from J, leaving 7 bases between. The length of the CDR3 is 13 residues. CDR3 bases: TGTGCCAGCAGTTTATCAGCGAACTACGAGCAGTACTTC. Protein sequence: CASSLSANYEQYF.